These 30 T cell receptor beta chains were all obtained from the same sample, sequenced in a study of regulatory T cells in long-lasting Graves disease. Time point given: persistent/refractory GD, antithyroid drugs over 5 years with positive TRAb. The TCR library used RNA extracted from PBMCs. Both iRepertoire HTBI primers and Arm-PCR of CDR3 regions were used to build the TCR beta libraries. One entry per CDR3 protein results from TCRdb running MiXCR on the multiplex PCR reads. This sample has 700,000 or so distinct CDR3 sequences, with 30% found just once. The sequenced sample was peripheral blood mononuclear cells (PBMCs), obtained when the disease was refractory, from a patient treated with antithyroid drugs. All receptors come from a female donor with Graves disease.

The CDR3 nucleotides read TGCGCCAGCAGCGACCCCCGGGACGACATCCACCGGGCACTGTTTTTT. Protein sequence: CASSDPRDDIHRALFF. This rearrangement joins TRBV5-1 to TRBJ1-4; possibly TRBD1 for D (5 bases). This CDR3 comprises 16 residues. Germline lookup yields CDR1 SGHRS and CDR2 YFSETQ. Trimming pared 4 bases from V and 13 bases from J, leaving 26 bases between.

This chain uses TRBV29-1 with TRBJ1-1, with D perhaps TRBD1 (6 bases). V dropped 6 bases and J dropped 7 bases, with 18 bases sitting between them. Germline-derived CDR1 and CDR2 are SQVTM and ANQGSEA. This CDR3 comprises 13 residues. The CDR3 is CSVAKSRGLEAFF. CDR3 sequence (DNA): TGCAGCGTAGCAAAATCCAGGGGACTTGAAGCTTTCTTT.

This clonotype came up many times. The chain employs TRBV29-1 and TRBJ1-3; a weak D match, TRBD1 (6 bases). Trimming removed 4 bases at V and 2 bases at J, with 9 bases between. The germline gives CDR1 SQVTM, CDR2 ANQGSEA. The CDR3 is 13 residues long. CDR3 in DNA: TGCAGCGTTGCCAGGGGCACTGGAAACACCATATATTTT. Translated, it gives CSVARGTGNTIYF. Full variable domain (rest looked up from reference TRBV29-1 and TRBJ1-3): SAVISQKPSRDICQRGTSLTIQCQVDSQVTMMFWYRQQPGQSLTLIATANQGSEATYESGFVIDKFPISRPNLTFSTLTVSNMSPEDSSIYLCSVARGTGNTIYFGEGSWLTVV.

The CDR3 reads CSARDLGTGNEKLFF. The DNA for the CDR3 is TGCAGTGCTAGAGATTTGGGGACAGGGAATGAAAAACTGTTTTTT. The chain joins TRBV20-1 to TRBJ1-4; TRBD1 matches 9 bases. The CDR3 covers 15 residues. The V gene end was trimmed by 0 bases and the J gene end by 5 bases; junction bases not matched to a gene: 4. CDR1 is DFQATT and CDR2 is SNEGSKA in the germline V gene (reference sequence).

The chain links TRBV29-1 to TRBJ2-7; 9 nucleotides agree with TRBD1. The CDR3 runs to 13 residues. Trimming removed 4 bases from V and 4 bases from J; junction bases left unmatched: 5. Germline-derived CDR1 and CDR2 are SQVTM and ANQGSEA. CDR3 sequence: CSVVGTGFYEQYF. The CDR3, as DNA: TGCAGCGTTGTTGGGACAGGGTTTTACGAGCAGTACTTC.

The rearrangement uses TRBV2 and TRBJ1-5; D is ambiguous. CDR1 and CDR2 from the germline V gene are SNHLY and FYNNEI. Deletions cut 1 base from V and 0 bases from J, with 7 bases between. The CDR3 covers 15 residues. For the CDR3, the DNA is TGTGCCAGCAGTGAAGGCCAGTATAGCAATCAGCCCCAGCATTTT. Protein sequence: CASSEGQYSNQPQHF.

This clonotype was recorded a few times. This chain links TRBV11-2 with TRBJ1-3; possibly TRBD1 for D (6 bases). CDR1 is SGHAT and CDR2 is FQNNGV in the germline V gene. CDR3 length equals 15 residues. V gave up 2 bases and J gave up 7 bases, with 15 bases separating them. This chain's CDR3 is CASSLQGTGSNTIYF. The CDR3 nucleotides read TGTGCCAGCAGCTTACAGGGTACAGGGAGTAACACCATATATTTT.

About this clonotype itself: An end of the junction does not agree with germline; a read error may underlie this. CDR3 sequence: CASSLETNPSF. CDR3 in DNA: TGTGCCAGCAGCTTAGAAACCAACCCGAGCTTC. The chain is built from TRBV7-9 and TRBJ2-7; D call uncertain. The CDR3 is 11 residues long. The germline gives CDR1 SEHNR, CDR2 FQNEAQ (reference sequence).

This clonotype was observed a few times. A read error may be the cause here, since a much bigger clone is one base away. The gene calls are TRBV11-2 and TRBJ1-2; possible D gene TRBD1, 5 bases. This CDR3 spans 13 amino acids. In germline, CDR1 is SGHAT, CDR2 FQNNGV. CDR3 DNA sequence: TGTGCCAACAGCCGGGACGGCAACTATGGCTACACCTTC. Protein product: CANSRDGNYGYTF.

This chain links TRBV20-1 with TRBJ2-1, with 8 bases aligning to TRBD2. The CDR3 loop spans 15 amino acids. In germline, CDR1 is DFQATT, CDR2 SNEGSKA (reference sequence). J lost 0 bases, V lost 6 bases, and 7 bases had no gene match. The CDR3 nucleotides are TGCAGTGCCGCCCCCACTAGCGGCTCCTACAATGAGCAGTTCTTC. This gives the protein CSAAPTSGSYNEQFF.

This clonotype was detected a few times. J is TRBJ1-1 and V is TRBV19; 11 nucleotides line up with TRBD1. The trim removed 5 bases at V and 0 bases at J, leaving 8 bases unmatched. Per germline, CDR1 LNHDA and CDR2 SQIVND (reference sequence). The CDR3 length is 17 residues. CDR3 nucleotide sequence: TGTGCCAGTAGTCTACGGACAGGGGGCACCATGAACACTGAAGCTTTCTTT. Protein product: CASSLRTGGTMNTEAFF.

This rearrangement joins TRBV20-1 to TRBJ2-7, with TRBD1 as a possible D gene (6 bases). The CDR3 contains 13 residues. Germline CDR1 and CDR2: DFQATT and SNEGSKA (reference sequence). The V and J ends lost 6 bases and 0 bases respectively, with 12 bases between them. The CDR3 sequence is CSADTGSSYEQYF. The CDR3, as DNA: TGCAGTGCCGACACAGGGAGCTCCTACGAGCAGTACTTC.

The table lists this clonotype with a few counts. It differs at one base from a far larger clone, so likely a read error. This chain joins TRBV25-1 and TRBJ2-7; no reliable D call. CDR3 length: 12 residues. From germline, CDR1 is MGHDK and CDR2 SYGVNS. V gave up 4 bases and J gave up 7 bases, with 11 bases separating them. The CDR3 loop reads CASSVTVDEQYF. CDR3 nucleotides: TGTGCCAGCAGTGTTACGGTAGATGAGCAGTACTTC.

J is TRBJ1-1 and V is TRBV10-2; 7 nucleotides align to TRBD1. CDR3 length: 13 amino acids. Germline V CDR1 and CDR2: WSHSY, SAAADI. J lost 5 bases, V lost 6 bases, and 6 bases had no gene match. The CDR3 region is CASRGQTSTEAFF. CDR3 bases: TGCGCCAGCAGGGGACAGACGTCAACTGAAGCTTTCTTT.

The chain couples TRBV20-1 to TRBJ2-4; 11 bases agree with TRBD2. The germline CDR1 and CDR2 sequences are DFQATT and SNEGSKA (reference sequence). V gave up 5 bases and J gave up 3 bases; unmatched junction bases: 6. The CDR3 totals 15 residues. The CDR3 DNA follows: TGCAGTGCTGGTTTAGCGGGAGGGGACAAAAACATTCAGTACTTC. Its protein product is CSAGLAGGDKNIQYF.

This chain links TRBV7-9 with TRBJ1-2; 7 bases match TRBD1. V gave up 4 bases and J gave up 1 base; unmatched junction bases: 9. Germline V gene sequence: CDR1 SEHNR, CDR2 FQNEAQ (reference sequence). The CDR3 is 16 residues long. The CDR3, as DNA: TGTGCCAGCAGCTCCACGGCCGGGACAGATAACTATGGCTACACCTTC. Protein sequence: CASSSTAGTDNYGYTF. The whole variable domain, remainder taken from reference TRBV7-9 and TRBJ1-2, is DTGVSQNPRHKITKRGQNVTFRCDPISEHNRLYWYRQTLGQGPEFLTYFQNEAQLEKSRLLSDRFSAERPKGSFSTLEIQRTEQGDSAMYLCASSSTAGTDNYGYTFGSGTRLTVV.

The gene calls are TRBV5-5 and TRBJ2-5; D possibly corresponds to TRBD1 (5 bases). Germline CDR1 SGHKS, CDR2 YYEKEE (reference sequence). This CDR3 has 16 residues. V was cut by 0 bases and J by 5 bases, with 17 bases left in between. CDR3 region: CASSLANGRQGETQYF. The CDR3 DNA is TGTGCCAGCAGCTTGGCCAACGGTCGGCAGGGCGAGACCCAGTACTTC.

The chain joins TRBV25-1 to TRBJ1-2; 9 nucleotides match TRBD1. V shed 5 bases and J 6 bases; nucleotides not matched to a gene: 10. The CDR3 totals 15 residues. Germline V gene sequence: CDR1 MGHDK, CDR2 SYGVNS. In DNA form, the CDR3 reads TGTGCCAGCAGTAGTGTGGGACAGGGAATCGATGGCTACACCTTC. It specifies CASSSVGQGIDGYTF.

This clonotype was picked up a small number of times. The gene calls are TRBV5-5 and TRBJ2-4; D ambiguous. CDR1 and CDR2 (germline): SGHKS, YYEKEE (reference sequence). V lost 3 bases and J 0 bases, leaving 7 bases between the germline ends. The CDR3 is 14 amino acids. The CDR3: CASSYTVAKNIQYF. The CDR3 bases are TGTGCCAGCAGCTATACAGTAGCCAAAAACATTCAGTACTTC.

This clonotype was recorded a few times. This chain uses TRBV19 with TRBJ1-5, with D unresolved. The germline V gene encodes CDR1 LNHDA and CDR2 SQIVND (reference sequence). Trimming stripped 6 bases from V and 2 bases from J, with 14 bases between. This CDR3 has 15 amino acids. This chain's CDR3 is CASRSSGLGNQPQHF. For the CDR3, the DNA is TGTGCCAGTAGATCAAGCGGGTTGGGCAATCAGCCCCAGCATTTT. Looking up the rest from reference TRBV19 and TRBJ1-5 gives the full variable domain: DGGITQSPKYLFRKEGQNVTLSCEQNLNHDAMYWYRQDPGQGLRLIYYSQIVNDFQKGDIAEGYSVSREKKESFPLTVTSAQKNPTAFYLCASRSSGLGNQPQHFGDGTRLSIL.

The V call is TRBV4-2, the J call TRBJ1-1; 7 nucleotides align to TRBD1. Germline V CDR1 and CDR2: LGHNA, YNFKEQ. The CDR3 is 15 amino acids. With V trimmed by 0 bases and J by 2 bases, 3 bases remained unmatched. CDR3 nucleotides: TGTGCCAGCAGCCAAGATGAGGGGGCAAACACTGAAGCTTTCTTT. Translation gives CASSQDEGANTEAFF.

The rearrangement joins TRBV29-1 to TRBJ1-2; D uncertain. The CDR3 has 13 residues. V was trimmed by 5 bases and J by 7 bases, leaving 17 bases between them. Germline V gene lookup returns CDR1 SQVTM and CDR2 ANQGSEA. The CDR3 DNA reads as TGCAGCGTTCTTACAGAGATCGCCTTTGGCTACACCTTC. Translation gives CSVLTEIAFGYTF.

This clonotype was seen a few times. The J gene is TRBJ2-2, the V gene TRBV29-1; 8 bases map to TRBD1. Per the germline V gene, CDR1 is SQVTM and CDR2 is ANQGSEA. With V trimmed by 5 bases and J by 6 bases, 8 bases remained unmatched. CDR3 size: 14 residues. CDR3 sequence reads: CSVRTGWKAGELFF. In DNA form, the CDR3 reads TGCAGCGTTCGGACAGGGTGGAAAGCCGGGGAGCTGTTTTTT.

This clonotype was counted between two and nine times. This sequence joins TRBV7-9 and TRBJ2-7, with 12 bases fitting TRBD2. Per the germline V gene, CDR1 is SEHNR and CDR2 is FQNEAQ (reference sequence). This CDR3 spans 16 amino acids. V shed 1 base, J shed 6 bases, and the junction held 7 bases outside the gene matches. CDR3 protein: CASSLELAGGVSEQYF. Written as DNA, the CDR3 is TGTGCCAGCAGCTTAGAACTAGCGGGAGGAGTTTCCGAGCAGTACTTC. The full variable domain, rest sourced from reference TRBV7-9 and TRBJ2-7, is DTGVSQNPRHKITKRGQNVTFRCDPISEHNRLYWYRQTLGQGPEFLTYFQNEAQLEKSRLLSDRFSAERPKGSFSTLEIQRTEQGDSAMYLCASSLELAGGVSEQYFGPGTRLTVT.

This clonotype was counted once. This chain joins TRBV9 and TRBJ1-2; D is unresolved. The CDR3 has 12 amino acids. Trimming stripped 0 bases from V and 8 bases from J, with 8 bases between. Germline V gene data show CDR1 as SGDLS and CDR2 as YYNGEE. The CDR3 DNA follows: TGTGCCAGCAGCGTAGAAGGGAACGGCTACACCTTC. Its protein product is CASSVEGNGYTF.

The chain couples TRBV5-1 to TRBJ1-2; 7 bases fit TRBD1. J lost 2 bases, V lost 4 bases, and 5 bases had no gene match. In germline, CDR1 is SGHRS, CDR2 YFSETQ. There are 14 residues in the CDR3. This CDR3 is CASSIPTGNYGYTF. The CDR3 region has the DNA TGCGCCAGCAGCATCCCGACAGGGAACTATGGCTACACCTTC.

The chain carries TRBV5-1 and TRBJ1-3; D not resolved. The CDR3 loop spans 15 amino acids. V lost 4 bases, J lost 0 bases, and 11 bases lay in between. Germline V gene lookup returns CDR1 SGHRS and CDR2 YFSETQ. CDR3: CASSTRPGSGNTIYF. In DNA form, the CDR3 reads TGCGCCAGCAGCACCCGACCGGGCTCTGGAAACACCATATATTTT.

The chain links TRBV24-1 to TRBJ1-1; perhaps TRBD1 as D (6 bases). CDR3 size: 15 residues. Trimming took 5 bases from V and 5 from J, leaving 17 bases between them. Germline V CDR1 and CDR2: KGHDR, SFDVKD. This CDR3 is CATSAETGGGTEAFF. The CDR3, as DNA: TGTGCCACCAGTGCCGAGACAGGCGGGGGTACTGAAGCTTTCTTT.

V and J are TRBV6-4 and TRBJ2-7, with a weak D call TRBD2 (6 bases). The CDR3 is 17 residues long. Germline assignment: CDR1 MRHNA and CDR2 SNTAGT. Between the trimmed V and J ends, which lost 6 bases and 3 bases, there was a span of 24 bases. In nucleotides, the CDR3 is TGTGCCAGCAGCCCCGTCTTCAGTCGCGGGGTAAACTACGAGCAGTACTTC. Amino acids: CASSPVFSRGVNYEQYF.

This chain links TRBV5-1 with TRBJ1-1, with TRBD1 as a possible D gene (6 bases). CDR1 and CDR2 (germline): SGHRS, YFSETQ. There are 15 residues in the CDR3. V dropped 4 bases and J dropped 4 bases, with 17 bases sitting between them. The CDR3 nucleotides are TGCGCCAGCAGCATCAATTTACAGGGTGGCACTGAAGCTTTCTTT. It is translated as CASSINLQGGTEAFF.